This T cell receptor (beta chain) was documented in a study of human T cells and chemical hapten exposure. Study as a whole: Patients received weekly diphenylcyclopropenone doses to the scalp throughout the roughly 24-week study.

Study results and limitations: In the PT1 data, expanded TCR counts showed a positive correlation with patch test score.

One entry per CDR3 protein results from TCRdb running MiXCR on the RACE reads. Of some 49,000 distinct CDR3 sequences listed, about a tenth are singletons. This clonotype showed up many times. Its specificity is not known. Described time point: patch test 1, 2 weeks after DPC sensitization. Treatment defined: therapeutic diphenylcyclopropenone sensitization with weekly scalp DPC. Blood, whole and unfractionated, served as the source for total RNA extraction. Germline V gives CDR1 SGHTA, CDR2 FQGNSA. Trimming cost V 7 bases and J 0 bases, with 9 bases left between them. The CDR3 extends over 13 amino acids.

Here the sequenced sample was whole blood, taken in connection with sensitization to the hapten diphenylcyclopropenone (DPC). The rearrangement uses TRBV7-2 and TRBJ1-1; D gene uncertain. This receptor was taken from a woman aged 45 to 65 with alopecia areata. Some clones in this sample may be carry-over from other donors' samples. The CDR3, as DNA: TGTGCCAGCACCGCGAAGTTGAACACTGAAGCTTTCTTT. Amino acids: CASTAKLNTEAFF.